A selection of T cell receptor beta chains follows, all from one sample in a study of tumor-infiltrating lymphocytes in primary liver carcinoma. TCRdb reprocessed the multiplex PCR reads via MiXCR and lists one record per CDR3 protein. Of 320,000 or so distinct CDR3 sequences listed, over 55% are singletons. Sequencing input: peripheral blood. These receptors were taken from a middle-aged man with primary liver carcinoma and hepatitis B virus infection. Both conserved end residues are part of each CDR3. A D gene is named only where the DNA matches it firmly. Not all rows give a size; the values are once, few, many and, for expanded clones, a class.

D: -
V: TRBV11-2
J: TRBJ2-2
size: -
DNA: TGCACCAGCAGCCTGCAGAACACCGGGGAGCTGTTTTTT
CDR3: CTSSLQNTGELFF

D: -
V: TRBV5-6
J: TRBJ2-5
size: -
DNA: TGTGCCAGCAGCTTGGATCAGGGGGGGGAGACCCAGTACTTC
CDR3: CASSLDQGGETQYF

D: -
V: TRBV12-3/TRBV12-4
J: TRBJ2-5
size: once
DNA: TGTGTCAGCAAAATTTATTTGGGCGGACAAGAGACCCAGTACTTC
CDR3: CVSKIYLGGQETQYF

D: -
V: TRBV28
J: TRBJ2-7
size: few
DNA: TGTGTCAGCAGTTATGACAGCTACGAACAGTACTTC
CDR3: CVSSYDSYEQYF

D: -
V: TRBV20-1
J: TRBJ2-7
size: -
DNA: TGCAGTGCTAGGGTCGGGACTGGGTCTACGAAGCAGTACTTC
CDR3: CSARVGTGSTKQYF

D: TRBD2
V: TRBV6-5
J: TRBJ2-1
size: many
DNA: TGTGCCAGCAGTTACTCGACTAGCGGGTCGGGGCAGTTCTTC
CDR3: CASSYSTSGSGQFF

D: -
V: TRBV28
J: TRBJ1-1
size: -
DNA: TGTGCCAGCAGTTTAGGTGACGGTGAAGCTTTCTTT
CDR3: CASSLGDGEAFF

D: -
V: TRBV5-1
J: TRBJ2-7
size: -
DNA: TGCGCCAGCAGCTTGGCAACAGGTCTCTACGAGCAGTACTTC
CDR3: CASSLATGLYEQYF

D: -
V: TRBV12-3/TRBV12-4
J: TRBJ2-7
size: many
DNA: TGTGCCAGCAGTTTAGTCGCGGGTCTCGGTCTCTACGAGCAGTACTTC
CDR3: CASSLVAGLGLYEQYF

D: TRBD2
V: TRBV5-1
J: TRBJ2-5
size: -
DNA: TGCGCCAGCAGCTTGGTCTCTAGCGGGGGACCCGTGGAAGAGACCCAGTACTTC
CDR3: CASSLVSSGGPVEETQYF

D: -
V: TRBV11-2
J: TRBJ2-5
size: -
DNA: TGTACCAGCAGTCGCACGGGGTGTGGGCAGTACTTC
CDR3: CTSSRTGCGQYF

D: TRBD1
V: TRBV28
J: TRBJ1-2
size: few
DNA: TGTGCCTATGAGGGGGCAGGCGGCTACACCTTC
CDR3: CAYEGAGGYTF

D: TRBD2
V: TRBV5-6
J: TRBJ2-1
size: -
DNA: TGTGCCAGCAGCTTGGTTGGAACTAGCGACAATGAGCAGTTCTTC
CDR3: CASSLVGTSDNEQFF

D: TRBD2
V: TRBV7-9
J: TRBJ2-7
size: few
DNA: TGTGCCAGCAGCTTGGCCGGGACTAGTGAGAACGAGCAGTACTTC
CDR3: CASSLAGTSENEQYF

D: TRBD1
V: TRBV6-1
J: TRBJ1-6
size: many
DNA: TGTGCCAGCAGTCTGTCAGGGGGCCTGATCAATAATTCACCCCTCCACTTT
CDR3: CASSLSGGLINNSPLHF

D: -
V: TRBV5-6
J: TRBJ2-3
size: -
DNA: TGTGCCAGCAGCCAAAAGGAGAGTTCTACGCAGTATTTT
CDR3: CASSQKESSTQYF

D: -
V: TRBV7-9
J: TRBJ1-1
size: -
DNA: TGTGCCAGCAGCTTTACAGGGAGGACTGAAGCTTTCTTT
CDR3: CASSFTGRTEAFF

D: -
V: TRBV5-4
J: TRBJ2-3
size: many
DNA: TGTGCCAGCAGCTTGCCAGGCGGAGATACGCAGTATTTT
CDR3: CASSLPGGDTQYF

D: -
V: TRBV4-3
J: TRBJ2-3
size: -
DNA: TGCGCCAGCAGCCGAGATTTAAACACCGCAGATACGCAGTATTTT
CDR3: CASSRDLNTADTQYF

D: -
V: TRBV29-1
J: TRBJ2-5
size: -
DNA: TGCAGTGTGGCAGGGTTGGGCCAAGAGACCCAGAACTTC
CDR3: CSVAGLGQETQNF

D: TRBD1
V: TRBV7-9
J: TRBJ2-7
size: -
DNA: TGTGCCAGCAGCCATGACAGGGTCTACGAGCAGTACTTC
CDR3: CASSHDRVYEQYF

D: TRBD2
V: TRBV7-9
J: TRBJ2-1
size: once
DNA: TGTGGCAGCAGCTTAGCTAGCGGGGGTCACAATGAGCAGTTCTTC
CDR3: CGSSLASGGHNEQFF

D: -
V: TRBV6-1
J: TRBJ1-2
size: -
DNA: TGTGCCAGCATTTCGATCGTAGACTATGGTTACACCTTC
CDR3: CASISIVDYGYTF

D: -
V: TRBV5-1
J: TRBJ2-5
size: -
DNA: TGCGCCCTCAGCTTGGAGTTCCATCAAGAGACCCAGTACTTC
CDR3: CALSLEFHQETQYF

D: -
V: TRBV6-1
J: TRBJ2-2
size: -
DNA: TGTGCCAGCGACCTCTGGGGGGGGCCCTCGAACACCGGGGAGCTGTTTTTT
CDR3: CASDLWGGPSNTGELFF

D: -
V: TRBV11-2
J: TRBJ1-5
size: -
DNA: TGCGCCAGCAGCCCTGGCCCGGATGGTCAGCCCCAGCGTTTT
CDR3: CASSPGPDGQPQRF

D: -
V: TRBV5-4
J: TRBJ2-7
size: few
DNA: TGTGCCAGCAGCTTACAGGGCCCCTCCTACGAGCAGTACTTC
CDR3: CASSLQGPSYEQYF

D: TRBD1
V: TRBV29-1
J: TRBJ1-2
size: many
DNA: TGCAGCGTGGACAGGGGGCAGGACGGCTACACCTTC
CDR3: CSVDRGQDGYTF

D: -
V: TRBV12-3/TRBV12-4
J: TRBJ2-3
size: many
DNA: TGTGCCAGCAGTTTGGGGGCAACTGGGGATACGCAGTATTTT
CDR3: CASSLGATGDTQYF

D: -
V: TRBV18
J: TRBJ1-1
size: once
DNA: TGTGCCAGCTCACGGGACAAGAACACTGAAGTTTTCTTT
CDR3: CASSRDKNTEVFF

D: -
V: TRBV14
J: TRBJ2-2
size: few
DNA: TGTGCCAGCAGCCAGACATCTGCCGGGGAGCTGTTTTTT
CDR3: CASSQTSAGELFF

D: TRBD1
V: TRBV12-3/TRBV12-4
J: TRBJ2-2
size: few
DNA: TGTGCCAGCAGTTTTAGAGGACAGGGGGCGGGCGGGGAGCTGTTTTTT
CDR3: CASSFRGQGAGGELFF

D: -
V: TRBV5-1
J: TRBJ1-2
size: -
DNA: TGCGCCAGCAGCTTGGAACAGAACCCGGTGGGCTACACCTTC
CDR3: CASSLEQNPVGYTF

D: -
V: TRBV11-1
J: TRBJ2-6
size: many
DNA: TGTGCCAGCAGGCCGAGGGGAAGTGGGGCCAACGTCCTGACTTTC
CDR3: CASRPRGSGANVLTF

D: -
V: TRBV6-5
J: TRBJ1-1
size: -
DNA: TGTGCCAGCAGCCGAATGTTGGTGACATGCTGGAGTACTGAAGCTTTCTTT
CDR3: CASSRMLVTCWSTEAFF

D: -
V: TRBV28
J: TRBJ2-3
size: few
DNA: TGTGCCAGCGCGGCGACTAGCACAGATACGCAGTATTTT
CDR3: CASAATSTDTQYF

D: -
V: TRBV6-1
J: TRBJ2-3
size: many
DNA: TGTGCCAGCAGTGATGACGATACAGATACGCAGTATTTT
CDR3: CASSDDDTDTQYF

D: -
V: TRBV10-2
J: TRBJ1-1
size: many
DNA: TGCGCCAGCAGTACGACAGGTGGTGAGACTGAAGCTTTCTTT
CDR3: CASSTTGGETEAFF

D: -
V: TRBV4-3
J: TRBJ1-3
size: -
DNA: TGCGCCAACAGCCAAGATCAGGGACTGGGAAACACCATATATTTT
CDR3: CANSQDQGLGNTIYF

D: TRBD1
V: TRBV5-5
J: TRBJ2-7
size: few
DNA: TGTGCCAGCAGCCTCCGGGACAGCTACGAGCAGTACTTC
CDR3: CASSLRDSYEQYF

D: TRBD2
V: TRBV30
J: TRBJ2-1
size: -
DNA: TGTGCCTGGGGCGCGGGAGGGGATCTCTGGCAGTTCTTC
CDR3: CAWGAGGDLWQFF

D: TRBD2
V: TRBV11-2
J: TRBJ2-6
size: -
DNA: TGTGCCAGCACCTCACTAGCGGTCCTCTCTGGGGGCAACGTCCTGACTTTC
CDR3: CASTSLAVLSGGNVLTF

D: TRBD1
V: TRBV5-4
J: TRBJ2-2
size: -
DNA: TGTGCCATCAGCTTGGGCCTACAGGGGTTCGCCGGGGAGCTGTTTTTT
CDR3: CAISLGLQGFAGELFF

D: -
V: TRBV4-2
J: TRBJ2-7
size: -
DNA: TGTGCAAGCAGCCAACCATCTAGCGACGGTCCCTACGGGCAGTACTTC
CDR3: CASSQPSSDGPYGQYF

D: -
V: TRBV12-3/TRBV12-4
J: TRBJ2-7
size: -
DNA: TGTGCCAGCAGTTTCGGGGACACCTACGAGCAGTACTTC
CDR3: CASSFGDTYEQYF